This T cell receptor beta chain was obtained from a study of CD4 and CD8 cells across lung adenocarcinoma regions. Samples came from patients with localized non-small cell lung adenocarcinoma. Only one count was recorded for this clonotype. TCRdb fed the PCR reads into MiXCR, producing one record per CDR3 protein. The sample shows around 15,000 distinct CDR3 sequences, roughly 50% of them seen only once. This TCR was sampled from a female donor with lung adenocarcinoma. The CD4 and CD8 labels of this study may be unreliable. Sequencing input: CD8+ T cells from the center of a lung tumor.

The CDR3 DNA reads as TGTGCCAGCAGTTACTCCGGACGGTCCACCTACGAGCAGTACTTC. Its protein is CASSYSGRSTYEQYF. The rearrangement links TRBV6-5 to TRBJ2-1, with D uncertain. The closer fit of TRBJ2-7 to the DNA end suggests the J call may be wrong. The V gene's germline CDR1 is MNHEY and CDR2 SVGAGI. The CDR3 is 15 residues long.